This T cell receptor beta chain originates from a study of T cells after yellow fever vaccination. TCRdb redid the calling of the 5' RACE reads with MiXCR, one entry per CDR3 protein. The sample shows under 600,000 distinct CDR3 sequences, 20% to 25% of them seen only once. Germline V gene sequence: CDR1 SGHTA, CDR2 FQGNSA. V shed 5 bases and J shed 4 bases, with 12 bases lying between them. The CDR3 has 14 amino acids. The sequence was collected from a man younger than 30 who received the YFV17D yellow fever vaccine. Material: PBMCs, obtained 21 days after the first yellow fever vaccination. The chain couples TRBV7-2 to TRBJ1-5; D remains unclear. The CDR3 nucleotides are TGTGCCAGCAGCAAAACTTGGGAAAATCAGCCCCAGCATTTT. This codes for CASSKTWENQPQHF.